The clone carrying this T cell receptor (beta chain) was seen repeatedly, ten times or more. Its antigen is not identified. This entry is derived from a study of Graves' ophthalmopathy and Graves' hyperthyroidism. Whole-study findings and limits: Detection in blood was also observed for most expanded thyroid clonotypes above 0.001 frequency.

Researchers took RNA transcripts and amplified TCR beta CDR3 regions from them. Second-round multiplex PCR came after first-round RT-PCR with HTBI primers. Via MiXCR, TCRdb re-called the multiplex PCR reads, giving one row per CDR3 protein. This sample has 300,000 to 500,000 distinct CDR3 sequences, with approximately 15% found just once. The CDR3 sequence is 15 residues long. Germline V lookup: CDR1 SGHTA, CDR2 FQGNSA. V lost 5 bases, J lost 1 base, and 5 bases stayed unmatched. The gene calls are TRBV7-2 and TRBJ1-5; 7 bases agree with TRBD1. The material sequenced was peripheral blood. The origin of this receptor is a woman younger than 35 with stable Graves' hyperthyroidism. CDR3 in amino acids: CASSQQGQSNQPQHF. For the CDR3, the DNA is TGTGCCAGCAGCCAACAGGGACAGAGCAATCAGCCCCAGCATTTT.